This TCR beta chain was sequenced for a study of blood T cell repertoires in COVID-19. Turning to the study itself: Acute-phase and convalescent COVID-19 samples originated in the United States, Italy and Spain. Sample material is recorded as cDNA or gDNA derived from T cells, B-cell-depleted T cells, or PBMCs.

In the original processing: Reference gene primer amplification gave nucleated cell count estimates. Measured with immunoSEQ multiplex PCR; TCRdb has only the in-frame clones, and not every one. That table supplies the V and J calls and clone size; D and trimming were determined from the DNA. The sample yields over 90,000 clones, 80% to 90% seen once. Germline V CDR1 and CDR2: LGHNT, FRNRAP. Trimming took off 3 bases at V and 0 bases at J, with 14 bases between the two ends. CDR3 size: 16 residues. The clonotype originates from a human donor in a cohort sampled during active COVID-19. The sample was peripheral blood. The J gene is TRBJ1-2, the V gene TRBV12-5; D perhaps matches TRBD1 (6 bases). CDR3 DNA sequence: TGTGCTAGTGGTTTTGCGACAGGAAGAACTAACTATGGCTACACCTTC. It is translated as CASGFATGRTNYGYTF.